The clone carrying this T cell receptor beta chain was detected only a few times. Isolated per sample were at least 6.5 million PBMCs. The sample originates from a study of blood T cells in healthy people across ages. Through a sample-barcoded 5' primer and a J-beta primer mix, a second PCR was run for about 6 to 12 cycles. Each CDR3 protein is one row after TCRdb ran MiXCR on the 5' RACE reads. The sample lists about 810,000 distinct CDR3 sequences; roughly 40% were seen once. Trimming removed 1 base at V and 4 bases at J, with 10 bases between. This CDR3 is built from 14 residues. Germline CDR1 is SNHLY and CDR2 is FYNNEI.

The TCR was taken from a man between 18 and 29 years old in good health. The chain carries TRBV2 and TRBJ2-5; the D is unclear. Input material: blood. This chain's CDR3 is CASSEGLPPETQYF. The CDR3, as DNA: TGTGCCAGCAGTGAAGGGTTACCCCCAGAGACCCAGTACTTC.